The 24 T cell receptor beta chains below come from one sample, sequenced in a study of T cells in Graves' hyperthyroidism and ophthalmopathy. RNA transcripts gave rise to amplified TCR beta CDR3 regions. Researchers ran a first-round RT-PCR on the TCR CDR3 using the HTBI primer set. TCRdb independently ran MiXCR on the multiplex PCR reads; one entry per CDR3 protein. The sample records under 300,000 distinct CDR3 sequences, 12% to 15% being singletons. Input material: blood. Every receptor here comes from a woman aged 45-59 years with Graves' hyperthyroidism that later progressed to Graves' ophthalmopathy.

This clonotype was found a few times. DNA of the CDR3: TGTGCCAGCAGCCAAGAAGAAGAACGTGACTCTGAGCAGTTCTTC. It specifies CASSQEEERDSEQFF. The rearrangement links TRBV14 to TRBJ2-1; D call uncertain. Trimming removed 0 bases at V and 9 bases at J, with 15 bases between. Germline CDR1 and CDR2: SGHDN and FVKESK. The CDR3 extends over 15 amino acids.

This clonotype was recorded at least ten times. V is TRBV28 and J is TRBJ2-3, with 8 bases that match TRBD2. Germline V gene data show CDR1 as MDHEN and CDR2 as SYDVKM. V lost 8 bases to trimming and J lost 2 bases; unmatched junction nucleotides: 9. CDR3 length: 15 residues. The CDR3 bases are TGTGCCAGCTTTCCACTAGCGGATTACACAGATACGCAGTATTTT. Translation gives CASFPLADYTDTQYF.

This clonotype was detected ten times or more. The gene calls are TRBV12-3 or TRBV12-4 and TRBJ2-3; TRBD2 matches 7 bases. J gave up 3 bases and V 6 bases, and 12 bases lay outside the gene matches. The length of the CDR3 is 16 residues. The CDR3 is CASSHGTGGGTDTQYF. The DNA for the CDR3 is TGTGCCAGCAGCCACGGCACGGGAGGAGGGACAGATACGCAGTATTTT.

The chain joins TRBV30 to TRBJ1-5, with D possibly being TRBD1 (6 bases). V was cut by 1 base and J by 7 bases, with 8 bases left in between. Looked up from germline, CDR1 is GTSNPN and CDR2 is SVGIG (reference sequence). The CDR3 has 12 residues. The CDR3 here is CAWSEGGQPQHF. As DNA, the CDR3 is TGTGCCTGGAGTGAGGGGGGACAGCCCCAGCATTTT.

CDR3 in amino acids: CASSLPYSGRSRNEQFF. The CDR3 region has the DNA TGTGCCAGCAGCTTACCCTATAGCGGGAGGAGTCGTAATGAGCAGTTCTTC. The V gene is TRBV7-6, the J gene TRBJ2-1; 10 nucleotides agree with TRBD2. The CDR3 contains 17 residues. Per the germline V gene, CDR1 is SGHVS and CDR2 is FNYEAQ. V was pared by 2 bases and J by 7 bases, with 11 bases of the junction left unmatched.

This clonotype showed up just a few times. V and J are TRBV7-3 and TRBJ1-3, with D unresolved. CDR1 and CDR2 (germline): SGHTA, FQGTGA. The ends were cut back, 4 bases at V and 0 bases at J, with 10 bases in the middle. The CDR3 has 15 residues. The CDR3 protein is CASSSGLGSGNTIYF. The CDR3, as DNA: TGTGCCAGCAGCTCCGGACTAGGCTCTGGAAACACCATATATTTT. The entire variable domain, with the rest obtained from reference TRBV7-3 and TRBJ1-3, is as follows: GAGVSQTPSNKVTEKGKYVELRCDPISGHTALYWYRQSLGQGPEFLIYFQGTGAADDSGLPNDRFFAVRPEGSVSTLKIQRTERGDSAVYLCASSSGLGSGNTIYFGEGSWLTVV.

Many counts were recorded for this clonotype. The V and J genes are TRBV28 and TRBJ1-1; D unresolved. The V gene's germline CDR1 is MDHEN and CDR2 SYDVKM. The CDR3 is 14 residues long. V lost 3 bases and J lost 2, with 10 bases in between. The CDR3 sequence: CASSFLRSNTEAFF. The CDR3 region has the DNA TGTGCCAGCAGTTTTCTGAGATCCAACACTGAAGCTTTCTTT.

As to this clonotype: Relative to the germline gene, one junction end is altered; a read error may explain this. CDR3 region: CASSLSRQVERYF. Here the CDR3 DNA reads TGTGCCAGCAGTTTATCAAGACAAGTCGAGCGGTACTTC. This sequence joins TRBV12-3 or TRBV12-4 and TRBJ2-7; unclear D gene. This CDR3 has 13 amino acids.

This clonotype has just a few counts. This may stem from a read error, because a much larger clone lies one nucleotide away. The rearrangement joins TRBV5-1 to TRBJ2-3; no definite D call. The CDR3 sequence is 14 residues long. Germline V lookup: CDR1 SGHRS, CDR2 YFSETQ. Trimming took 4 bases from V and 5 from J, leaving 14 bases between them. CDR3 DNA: TGCGCCAGCAGCATACCCCCTAGGGAAGATACGCAGTATTTT. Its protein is CASSIPPREDTQYF.

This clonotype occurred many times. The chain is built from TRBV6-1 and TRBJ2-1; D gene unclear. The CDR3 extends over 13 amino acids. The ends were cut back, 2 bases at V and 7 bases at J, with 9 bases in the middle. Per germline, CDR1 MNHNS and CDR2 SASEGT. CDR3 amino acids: CASSEPNTNEQFF. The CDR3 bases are TGTGCCAGCAGTGAACCGAACACTAATGAGCAGTTCTTC.

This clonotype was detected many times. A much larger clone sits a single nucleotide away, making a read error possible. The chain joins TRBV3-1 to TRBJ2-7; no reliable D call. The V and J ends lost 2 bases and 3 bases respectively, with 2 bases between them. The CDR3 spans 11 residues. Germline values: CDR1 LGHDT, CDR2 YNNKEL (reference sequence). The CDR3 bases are TGTGCCAGCAGCCAATACTACGAGCAGTACTTC. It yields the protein CASSQYYEQYF.

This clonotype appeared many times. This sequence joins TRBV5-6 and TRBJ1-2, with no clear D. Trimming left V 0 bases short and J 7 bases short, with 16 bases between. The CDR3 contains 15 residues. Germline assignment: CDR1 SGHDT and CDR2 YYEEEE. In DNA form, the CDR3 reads TGTGCCAGCAGCTTGGCCGCGGTCTCACGGCGTGGCTACACCTTC. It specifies CASSLAAVSRRGYTF.

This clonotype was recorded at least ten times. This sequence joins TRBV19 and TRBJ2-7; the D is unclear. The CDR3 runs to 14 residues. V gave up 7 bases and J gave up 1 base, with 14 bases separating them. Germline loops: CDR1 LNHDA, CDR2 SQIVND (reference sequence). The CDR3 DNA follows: TGTGCCAGTAAGGGCAAGGGCGGTTCCTACGAGCAGTACTTC. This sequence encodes CASKGKGGSYEQYF.

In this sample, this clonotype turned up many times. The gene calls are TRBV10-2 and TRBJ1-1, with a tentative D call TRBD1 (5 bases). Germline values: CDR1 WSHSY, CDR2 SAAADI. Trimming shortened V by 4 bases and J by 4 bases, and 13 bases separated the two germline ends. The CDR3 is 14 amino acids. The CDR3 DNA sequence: TGCGCCAGCAGTGTGGGCAGGGAAGGCACTGAAGCTTTCTTT. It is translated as CASSVGREGTEAFF.

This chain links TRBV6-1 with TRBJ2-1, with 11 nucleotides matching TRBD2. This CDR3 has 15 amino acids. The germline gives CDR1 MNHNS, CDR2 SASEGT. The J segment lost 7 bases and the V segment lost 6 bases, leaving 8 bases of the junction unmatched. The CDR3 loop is CASSRTSGSQNEQFF. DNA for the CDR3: TGTGCCAGCAGCCGAACTAGCGGGAGTCAGAATGAGCAGTTCTTC.

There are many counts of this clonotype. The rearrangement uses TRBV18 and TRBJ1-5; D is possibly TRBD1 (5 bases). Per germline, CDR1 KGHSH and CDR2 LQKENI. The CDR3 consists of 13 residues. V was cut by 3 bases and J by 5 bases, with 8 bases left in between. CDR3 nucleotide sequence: TGTGCCAGCTCACCCATCAGGGATCAGCCCCAGCATTTT. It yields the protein CASSPIRDQPQHF.

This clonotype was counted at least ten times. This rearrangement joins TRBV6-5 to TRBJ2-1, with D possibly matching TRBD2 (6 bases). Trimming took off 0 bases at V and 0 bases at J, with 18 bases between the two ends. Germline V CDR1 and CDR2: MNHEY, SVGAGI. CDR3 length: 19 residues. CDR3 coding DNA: TGTGCCAGCAGTTACTCGAAGGAGCGGGCACCGTCCTCCTACAATGAGCAGTTCTTC. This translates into CASSYSKERAPSSYNEQFF.

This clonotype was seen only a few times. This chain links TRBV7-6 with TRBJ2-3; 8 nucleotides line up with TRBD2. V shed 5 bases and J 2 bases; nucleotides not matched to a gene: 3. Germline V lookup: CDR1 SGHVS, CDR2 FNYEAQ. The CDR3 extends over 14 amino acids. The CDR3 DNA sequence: TGTGCCAGCAGCACTAGCGGATTCACAGATACGCAGTATTTT. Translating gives CASSTSGFTDTQYF.

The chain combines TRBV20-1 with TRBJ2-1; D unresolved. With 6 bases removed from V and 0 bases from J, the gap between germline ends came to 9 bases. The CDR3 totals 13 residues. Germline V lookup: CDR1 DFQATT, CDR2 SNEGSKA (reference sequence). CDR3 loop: CSASDHSYNEQFF. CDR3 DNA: TGCAGTGCAAGTGACCACTCCTACAATGAGCAGTTCTTC.

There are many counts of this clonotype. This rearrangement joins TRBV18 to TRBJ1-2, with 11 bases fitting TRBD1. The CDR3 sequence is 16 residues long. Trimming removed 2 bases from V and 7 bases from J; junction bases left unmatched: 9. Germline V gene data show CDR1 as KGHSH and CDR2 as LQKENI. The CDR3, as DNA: TGTGCCAGCTCACCAAGCTTTGGACAGGGGGCGATTGGCTACACCTTC. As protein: CASSPSFGQGAIGYTF.

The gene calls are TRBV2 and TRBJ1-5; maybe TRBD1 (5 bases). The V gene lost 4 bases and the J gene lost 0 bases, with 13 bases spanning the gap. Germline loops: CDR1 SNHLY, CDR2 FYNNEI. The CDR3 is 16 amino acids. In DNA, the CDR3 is TGTGCCAGCAGTGGGTCCGGGGGTAATAGCAATCAGCCCCAGCATTTT. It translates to CASSGSGGNSNQPQHF.

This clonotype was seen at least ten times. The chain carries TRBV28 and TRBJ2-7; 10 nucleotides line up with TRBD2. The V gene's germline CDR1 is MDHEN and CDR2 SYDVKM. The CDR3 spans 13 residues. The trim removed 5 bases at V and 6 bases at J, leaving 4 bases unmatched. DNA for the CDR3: TGTGCCAGCAGTCCGACTAGCGGGTTCGAGCAGTACTTC. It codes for CASSPTSGFEQYF.

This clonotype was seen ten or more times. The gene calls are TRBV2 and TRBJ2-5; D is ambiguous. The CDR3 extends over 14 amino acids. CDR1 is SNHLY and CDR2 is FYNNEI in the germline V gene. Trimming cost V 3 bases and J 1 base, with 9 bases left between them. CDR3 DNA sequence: TGTGCCAGCAGTGATCCGACCTTCCAAGAGACCCAGTACTTC. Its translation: CASSDPTFQETQYF.

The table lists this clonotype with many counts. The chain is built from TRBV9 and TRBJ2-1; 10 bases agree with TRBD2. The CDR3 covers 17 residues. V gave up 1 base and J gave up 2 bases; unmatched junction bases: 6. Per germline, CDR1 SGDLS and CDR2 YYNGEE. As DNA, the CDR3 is TGTGCCAGCAGCGTATCCGGGACTAGCGTGACCTACAATGAGCAGTTCTTC. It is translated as CASSVSGTSVTYNEQFF.